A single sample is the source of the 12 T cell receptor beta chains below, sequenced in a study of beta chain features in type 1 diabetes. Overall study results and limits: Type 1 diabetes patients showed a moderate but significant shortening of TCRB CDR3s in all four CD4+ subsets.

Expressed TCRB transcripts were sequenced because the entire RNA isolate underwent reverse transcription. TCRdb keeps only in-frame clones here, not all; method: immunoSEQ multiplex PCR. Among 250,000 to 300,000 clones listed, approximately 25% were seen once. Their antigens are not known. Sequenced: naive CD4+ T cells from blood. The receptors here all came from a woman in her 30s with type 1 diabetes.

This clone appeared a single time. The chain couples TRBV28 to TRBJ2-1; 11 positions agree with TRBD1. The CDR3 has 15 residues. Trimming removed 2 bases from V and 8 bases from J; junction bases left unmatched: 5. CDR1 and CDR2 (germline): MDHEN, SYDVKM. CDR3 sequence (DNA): TGTGCCAGCAGTTTACCCGGACAGGGGGCCGATGAGCAGTTCTTC. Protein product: CASSLPGQGADEQFF. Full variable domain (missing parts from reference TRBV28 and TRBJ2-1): DVKVTQSSRYLVKRTGEKVFLECVQDMDHENMFWYRQDPGLGLRLIYFSYDVKMKEKGDIPEGYSVSREKKERFSLILESASTNQTSMYLCASSLPGQGADEQFFGPGTRLTVL.

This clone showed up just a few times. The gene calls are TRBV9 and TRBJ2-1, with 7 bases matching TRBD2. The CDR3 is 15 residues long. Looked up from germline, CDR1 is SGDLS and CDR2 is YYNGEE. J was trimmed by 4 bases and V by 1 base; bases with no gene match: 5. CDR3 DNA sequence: TGTGCCAGCAGCGTAAGTGGGGGGGAGTACAATGAGCAGTTCTTC. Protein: CASSVSGGEYNEQFF. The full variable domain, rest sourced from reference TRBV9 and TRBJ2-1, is DSGVTQTPKHLITATGQRVTLRCSPRSGDLSVYWYQQSLDQGLQFLIQYYNGEERAKGNILERFSAQQFPDLHSELNLSSLELGDSALYFCASSVSGGEYNEQFFGPGTRLTVL.

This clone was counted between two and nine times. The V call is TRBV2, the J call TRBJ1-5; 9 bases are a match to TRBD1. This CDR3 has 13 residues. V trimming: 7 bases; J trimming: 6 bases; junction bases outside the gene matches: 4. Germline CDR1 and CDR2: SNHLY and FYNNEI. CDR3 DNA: TGTGCCAGCAAGGGGGGACAGGGTCAGCCCCAGCATTTT. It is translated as CASKGGQGQPQHF.

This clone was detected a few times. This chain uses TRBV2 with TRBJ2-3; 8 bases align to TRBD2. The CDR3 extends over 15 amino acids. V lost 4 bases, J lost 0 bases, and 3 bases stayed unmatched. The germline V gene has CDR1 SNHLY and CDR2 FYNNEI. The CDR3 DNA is TGTGCCAGCAGTGTCGGGGGGGAGAGCACAGATACGCAGTATTTT. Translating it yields CASSVGGESTDTQYF.

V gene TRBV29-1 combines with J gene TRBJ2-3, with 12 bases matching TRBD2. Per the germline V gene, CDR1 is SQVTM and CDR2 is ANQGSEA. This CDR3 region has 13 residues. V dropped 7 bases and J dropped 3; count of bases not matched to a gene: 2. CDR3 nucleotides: TGCAGCGACGGACTAGCGGGGACAGATACGCAGTATTTT. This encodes CSDGLAGTDTQYF.

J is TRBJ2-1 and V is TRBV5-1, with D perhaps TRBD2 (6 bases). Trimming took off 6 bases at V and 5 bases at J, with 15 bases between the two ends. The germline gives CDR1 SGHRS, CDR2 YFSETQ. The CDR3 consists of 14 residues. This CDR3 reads CASKIAESHNEQFF. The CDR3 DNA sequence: TGCGCCAGCAAAATAGCGGAATCACACAATGAGCAGTTCTTC.

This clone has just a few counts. The CDR3 DNA sequence: TGTGCCAGCAGTACAGGACTAGCGGGGGACAATGAGCAGTTCTTC. Translated, it gives CASSTGLAGDNEQFF. The chain carries TRBV6-5 and TRBJ2-1; TRBD2 matches at 13 bases. The CDR3 covers 15 residues. Per the germline V gene, CDR1 is MNHEY and CDR2 is SVGAGI. J was trimmed by 5 bases and V by 5 bases; bases with no gene match: 3.

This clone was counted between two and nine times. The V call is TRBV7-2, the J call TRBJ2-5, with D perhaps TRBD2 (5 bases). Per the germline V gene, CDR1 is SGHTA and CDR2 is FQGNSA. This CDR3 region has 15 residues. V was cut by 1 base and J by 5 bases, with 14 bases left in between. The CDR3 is CASSLEGLAFETQYF. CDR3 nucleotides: TGTGCCAGCAGCTTAGAAGGGCTAGCTTTTGAGACCCAGTACTTC. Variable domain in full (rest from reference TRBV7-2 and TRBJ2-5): GAGVSQSPSNKVTEKGKDVELRCDPISGHTALYWYRQSLGQGLEFLIYFQGNSAPDKSGLPSDRFSAERTGGSVSTLTIQRTQQEDSAVYLCASSLEGLAFETQYFGPGTRLLVL.

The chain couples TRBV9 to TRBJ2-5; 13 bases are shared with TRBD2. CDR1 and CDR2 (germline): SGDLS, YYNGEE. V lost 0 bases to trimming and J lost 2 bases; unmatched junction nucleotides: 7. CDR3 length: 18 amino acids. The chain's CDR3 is CASSVGGPLAGGQETQYF. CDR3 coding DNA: TGTGCCAGCAGCGTAGGTGGGCCACTAGCGGGAGGGCAAGAGACCCAGTACTTC.

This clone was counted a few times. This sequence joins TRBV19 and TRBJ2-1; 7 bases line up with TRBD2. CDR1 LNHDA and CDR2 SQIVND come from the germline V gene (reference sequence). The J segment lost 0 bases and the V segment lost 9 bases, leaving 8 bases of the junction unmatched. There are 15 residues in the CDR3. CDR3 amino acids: CASQRGGNSYNEQFF. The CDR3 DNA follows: TGTGCCAGCCAACGGGGAGGGAACTCCTACAATGAGCAGTTCTTC.

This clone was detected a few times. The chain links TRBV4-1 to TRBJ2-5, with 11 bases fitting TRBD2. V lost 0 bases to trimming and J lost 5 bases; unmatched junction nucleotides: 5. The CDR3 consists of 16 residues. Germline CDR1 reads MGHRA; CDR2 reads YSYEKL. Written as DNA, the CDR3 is TGCGCCAGCAGCCAAGAATTAGCGGGAGGGCTGGAGACCCAGTACTTC. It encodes CASSQELAGGLETQYF.

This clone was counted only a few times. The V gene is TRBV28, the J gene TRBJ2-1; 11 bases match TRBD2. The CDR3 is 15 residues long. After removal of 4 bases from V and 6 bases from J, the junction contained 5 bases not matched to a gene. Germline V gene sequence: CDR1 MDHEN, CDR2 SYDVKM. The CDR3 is CASSCTSGGCNEQFF. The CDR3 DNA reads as TGTGCCAGCAGTTGCACTAGCGGGGGATGCAATGAGCAGTTCTTC.